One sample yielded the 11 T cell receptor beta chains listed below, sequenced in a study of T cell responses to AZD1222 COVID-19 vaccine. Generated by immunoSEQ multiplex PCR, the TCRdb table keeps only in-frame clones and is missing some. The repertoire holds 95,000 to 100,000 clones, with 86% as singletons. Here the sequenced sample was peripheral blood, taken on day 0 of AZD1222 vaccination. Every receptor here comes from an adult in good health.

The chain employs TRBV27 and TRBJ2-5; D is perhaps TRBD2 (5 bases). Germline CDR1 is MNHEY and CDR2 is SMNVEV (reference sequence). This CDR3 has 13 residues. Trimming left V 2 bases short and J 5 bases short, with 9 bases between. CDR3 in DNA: TGTGCCAGCAGTTTAAGCGGTGGGGAGACCCAGTACTTC. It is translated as CASSLSGGETQYF.

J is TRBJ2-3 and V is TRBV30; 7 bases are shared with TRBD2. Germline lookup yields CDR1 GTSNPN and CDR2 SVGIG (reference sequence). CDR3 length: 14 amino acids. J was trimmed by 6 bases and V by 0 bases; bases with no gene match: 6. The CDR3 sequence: CAWSVGLAADTQYF. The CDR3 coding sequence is TGTGCCTGGAGTGTAGGGCTAGCGGCCGATACGCAGTATTTT.

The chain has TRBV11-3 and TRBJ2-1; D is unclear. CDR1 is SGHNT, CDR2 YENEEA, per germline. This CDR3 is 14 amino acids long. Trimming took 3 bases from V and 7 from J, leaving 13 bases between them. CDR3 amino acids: CASSFSISRNEQFF. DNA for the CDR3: TGTGCCAGCAGCTTCTCAATCAGCCGGAATGAGCAGTTCTTC.

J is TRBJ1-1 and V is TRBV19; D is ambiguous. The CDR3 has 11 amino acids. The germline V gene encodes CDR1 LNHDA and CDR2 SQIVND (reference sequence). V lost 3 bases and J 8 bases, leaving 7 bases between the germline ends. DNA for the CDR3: TGTGCCAGTAGTATGCGGCTCGAAGCTTTCTTT. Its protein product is CASSMRLEAFF.

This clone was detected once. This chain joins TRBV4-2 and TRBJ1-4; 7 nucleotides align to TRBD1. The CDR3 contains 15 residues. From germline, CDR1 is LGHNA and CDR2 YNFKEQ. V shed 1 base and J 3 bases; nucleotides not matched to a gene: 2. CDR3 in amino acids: CASSQGQGANEKLFF. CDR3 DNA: TGTGCCAGCAGCCAAGGGCAGGGGGCTAATGAAAAACTGTTTTTT.

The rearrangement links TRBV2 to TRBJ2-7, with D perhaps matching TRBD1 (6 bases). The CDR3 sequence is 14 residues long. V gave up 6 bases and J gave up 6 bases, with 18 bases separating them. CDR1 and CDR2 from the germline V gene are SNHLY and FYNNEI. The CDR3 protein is CASRVTGPSGEQYF. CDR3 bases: TGTGCCAGCAGGGTGACAGGTCCCTCTGGCGAGCAGTACTTC.

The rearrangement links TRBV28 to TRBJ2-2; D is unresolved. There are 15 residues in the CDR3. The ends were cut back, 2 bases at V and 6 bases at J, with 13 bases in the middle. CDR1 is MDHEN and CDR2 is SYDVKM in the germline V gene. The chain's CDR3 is CASSLLRKESGELFF. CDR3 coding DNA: TGTGCCAGCAGTTTACTTCGAAAAGAGTCCGGGGAGCTGTTTTTT.

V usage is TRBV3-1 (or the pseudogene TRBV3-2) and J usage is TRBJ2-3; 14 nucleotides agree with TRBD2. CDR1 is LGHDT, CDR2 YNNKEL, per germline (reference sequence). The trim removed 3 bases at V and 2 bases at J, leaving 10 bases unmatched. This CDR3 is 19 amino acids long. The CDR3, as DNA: TGTGCCAGCAGCCATTTCCAGGGACTAGCGGGGGCAATCACAGATACGCAGTATTTT. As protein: CASSHFQGLAGAITDTQYF.

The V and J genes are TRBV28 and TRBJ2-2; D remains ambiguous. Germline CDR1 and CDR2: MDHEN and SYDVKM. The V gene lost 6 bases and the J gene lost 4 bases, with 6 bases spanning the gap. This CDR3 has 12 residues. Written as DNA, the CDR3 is TGTGCCAGCAGACGCGGCACCGGGGAGCTGTTTTTT. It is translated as CASRRGTGELFF.

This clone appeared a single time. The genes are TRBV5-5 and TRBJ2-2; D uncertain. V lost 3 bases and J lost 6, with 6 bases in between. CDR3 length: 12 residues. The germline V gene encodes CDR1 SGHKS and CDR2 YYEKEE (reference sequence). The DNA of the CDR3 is TGTGCCAGCAGCTCTCAACCCGGGGAGCTGTTTTTT. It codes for CASSSQPGELFF.

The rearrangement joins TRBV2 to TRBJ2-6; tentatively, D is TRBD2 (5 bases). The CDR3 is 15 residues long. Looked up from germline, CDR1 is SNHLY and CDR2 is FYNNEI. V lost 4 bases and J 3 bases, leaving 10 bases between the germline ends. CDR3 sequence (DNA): TGTGCCAGCAGTGCACTGGCGGGTGGGGCCAACGTCCTGACTTTC. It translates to CASSALAGGANVLTF.